These T cell receptor beta chains were read from a single sample in a study of blood T cell repertoires in COVID-19. TCRdb keeps only in-frame clones here, not all; method: immunoSEQ multiplex PCR. The sample consists of around 120,000 clones, about nine tenths of them appearing once. What was sequenced was peripheral blood. The receptors derive from a man between 60 and 70 years old with COVID-19, enrolled during active disease. Both conserved end residues are part of each CDR3. The order of the fields is D gene, clone size, J gene, V gene, CDR3 protein, CDR3 DNA. A D gene is named only where the DNA matches it firmly. Not all rows give a size; the values are once, few, many and, for expanded clones, a class.

d_call: TRBD1
clone_size: -
j_call: TRBJ1-4
v_call: TRBV6-6
cdr3_aa: CASKGTGGSEKLFF
cdr3_nt: TGTGCCAGCAAAGGGACAGGGGGTAGTGAAAAACTGTTTTTT

d_call: -
clone_size: -
j_call: TRBJ2-1
v_call: TRBV28
cdr3_aa: CASSFPQGYNEQFF
cdr3_nt: TGTGCCAGCAGTTTCCCACAGGGCTACAATGAGCAGTTCTTC

d_call: TRBD2
clone_size: -
j_call: TRBJ2-1
v_call: TRBV11-3
cdr3_aa: CASSLELAGRGNEQFF
cdr3_nt: TGTGCCAGCAGCTTGGAACTAGCGGGAAGGGGCAATGAGCAGTTCTTC

d_call: TRBD2
clone_size: -
j_call: TRBJ2-3
v_call: TRBV24-1
cdr3_aa: CATSDWGTSGLTDTQYF
cdr3_nt: TGTGCCACCAGTGATTGGGGGACTAGCGGACTCACAGATACGCAGTATTTT

d_call: TRBD2
clone_size: -
j_call: TRBJ2-5
v_call: TRBV5-4
cdr3_aa: CASSLQGARGTQETQYF
cdr3_nt: TGTGCCAGCAGCTTGCAGGGTGCGCGGGGGACCCAAGAGACCCAGTACTTC

d_call: TRBD1
clone_size: -
j_call: TRBJ1-4
v_call: TRBV7-8
cdr3_aa: CASSLRRTGEDEKLFF
cdr3_nt: TGTGCCAGCAGCTTAAGACGGACAGGGGAGGATGAAAAACTGTTTTTT

d_call: -
clone_size: once
j_call: TRBJ1-2
v_call: TRBV5-1
cdr3_aa: CASKERFAETYTF
cdr3_nt: TGCGCCAGCAAGGAGAGATTCGCGGAGACCTACACCTTC

d_call: TRBD1
clone_size: -
j_call: TRBJ2-5
v_call: TRBV5-4
cdr3_aa: CASRRDRETLQETQYF
cdr3_nt: TGTGCCAGCAGGAGGGACAGGGAGACCCTTCAAGAGACCCAGTACTTC

d_call: -
clone_size: -
j_call: TRBJ1-1
v_call: TRBV25-1
cdr3_aa: CASSLGGADTEAFF
cdr3_nt: TGTGCCAGCAGTTTGGGGGGGGCGGACACTGAAGCTTTCTTT

d_call: TRBD1
clone_size: -
j_call: TRBJ1-2
v_call: TRBV29-1
cdr3_aa: CSVIITGTGYYGYTF
cdr3_nt: TGCAGCGTCATCATAACCGGGACAGGGTACTATGGCTACACCTTC

d_call: TRBD1
clone_size: -
j_call: TRBJ1-5
v_call: TRBV24-1
cdr3_aa: CATSDAGGSQPQHF
cdr3_nt: TGTGCCACCAGTGACGCAGGGGGCAGCCAGCCCCAGCATTTT

d_call: -
clone_size: -
j_call: TRBJ1-1
v_call: TRBV19
cdr3_aa: CASEPATGNTEAFF
cdr3_nt: TGTGCCAGTGAGCCCGCGACAGGGAACACTGAAGCTTTCTTT

d_call: TRBD1
clone_size: -
j_call: TRBJ1-4
v_call: TRBV29-1
cdr3_aa: CSVRQGASEKLFF
cdr3_nt: TGCAGCGTCAGACAGGGGGCAAGTGAAAAACTGTTTTTT

d_call: TRBD1
clone_size: -
j_call: TRBJ2-1
v_call: TRBV10-3
cdr3_aa: CATRQGTKFNEQFF
cdr3_nt: TGTGCCACCAGACAGGGGACAAAGTTCAATGAGCAGTTCTTC

d_call: TRBD1
clone_size: -
j_call: TRBJ2-1
v_call: TRBV4-2
cdr3_aa: CASSSGTGGHNEQFF
cdr3_nt: TGTGCCAGCAGCTCTGGGACAGGGGGGCACAATGAGCAGTTCTTC

d_call: -
clone_size: -
j_call: TRBJ2-1
v_call: TRBV12-3/TRBV12-4
cdr3_aa: CASRAFQRETQFF
cdr3_nt: TGTGCCAGCAGAGCTTTTCAAAGGGAGACGCAGTTCTTC

d_call: TRBD1
clone_size: -
j_call: TRBJ1-3
v_call: TRBV6-1
cdr3_aa: CASSEGQAFSGNTIYF
cdr3_nt: TGTGCCAGCAGTGAGGGACAGGCCTTCTCTGGAAACACCATATATTTT

d_call: -
clone_size: -
j_call: TRBJ2-1
v_call: TRBV6-5
cdr3_aa: CASGVGLDNEQFF
cdr3_nt: TGTGCCAGCGGAGTAGGCCTAGACAATGAGCAGTTCTTC

d_call: TRBD2
clone_size: once
j_call: TRBJ2-3
v_call: TRBV5-4
cdr3_aa: CASSSAGLAGRTDTQYF
cdr3_nt: TGTGCCAGCAGCTCCGCAGGACTAGCGGGACGCACAGATACGCAGTATTTT

d_call: TRBD1
clone_size: -
j_call: TRBJ2-7
v_call: TRBV10-3
cdr3_aa: CAISGTAYEQYF
cdr3_nt: TGTGCCATCAGCGGGACAGCATACGAGCAGTACTTC

d_call: TRBD1
clone_size: once
j_call: TRBJ2-1
v_call: TRBV29-1
cdr3_aa: CSVEGRGNSYNEQFF
cdr3_nt: TGCAGCGTTGAAGGCAGGGGGAACTCCTACAATGAGCAGTTCTTC

d_call: TRBD2
clone_size: once
j_call: TRBJ2-1
v_call: TRBV15
cdr3_aa: CATSSLKNSGGNNEQFF
cdr3_nt: TGTGCCACCAGCAGTCTCAAAAATAGCGGGGGTAACAATGAGCAGTTCTTC

d_call: -
clone_size: -
j_call: TRBJ2-7
v_call: TRBV28
cdr3_aa: CASSDRSYEQYF
cdr3_nt: TGTGCCAGCAGTGACAGATCCTACGAGCAGTACTTC

d_call: -
clone_size: -
j_call: TRBJ2-7
v_call: TRBV2
cdr3_aa: CASSEVFPENPLEQYF
cdr3_nt: TGTGCCAGCAGTGAAGTTTTCCCGGAGAATCCCCTCGAGCAGTACTTC

d_call: TRBD2
clone_size: -
j_call: TRBJ2-1
v_call: TRBV10-2
cdr3_aa: CASSEARTSGVIEQFF
cdr3_nt: TGCGCCAGCAGTGAGGCTCGGACTAGCGGAGTGATTGAGCAGTTCTTC

d_call: -
clone_size: -
j_call: TRBJ2-3
v_call: TRBV11-2
cdr3_aa: CASSRESSDTQYF
cdr3_nt: TGTGCCAGCAGCCGGGAGAGTTCTGATACGCAGTATTTT